A selection of T cell receptor beta chains follows, all from one sample in a study of blood T cell repertoires in COVID-19. Method: immunoSEQ multiplex PCR; TCRdb's copy keeps in-frame clones and lacks some. This repertoire shows fewer than 45,000 clones, around 87% found once; its top ten account for less than 30%. What was sequenced was peripheral blood. Receptor source: a man in his 60s with active or convalescent COVID-19. The CDR3 runs from the conserved cysteine through the conserved F or W. The order of the fields is V gene, J gene, D gene, CDR3 protein, CDR3 DNA. The D gene is left open where the match is weak.

V: TRBV6-6; J: TRBJ1-5; D: NA; CDR3: CASSFDSYNQPQHF; DNA: TGTGCCAGCAGTTTCGACAGTTACAATCAGCCCCAGCATTTT
V: TRBV11-3; J: TRBJ2-1; D: TRBD2; CDR3: CASSLTSGINEQFF; DNA: TGTGCCAGCAGCTTAACTAGCGGGATCAATGAGCAGTTCTTC
V: TRBV9; J: TRBJ2-1; D: TRBD2; CDR3: CASSAAGGYYNEQFF; DNA: TGTGCCAGCAGCGCAGCGGGAGGATACTACAATGAGCAGTTCTTC
V: TRBV28; J: TRBJ2-1; D: NA; CDR3: CASRGTGSSYNEQFF; DNA: TGTGCCAGCAGAGGAACAGGGAGCTCCTACAATGAGCAGTTCTTC
V: TRBV5-6; J: TRBJ1-1; D: NA; CDR3: CASNIKDIPNTEAFF; DNA: TGTGCCAGCAACATCAAGGACATCCCGAACACTGAAGCTTTCTTT
V: TRBV5-1; J: TRBJ2-1; D: NA; CDR3: CASSLLVEQFF; DNA: TGCGCCAGCAGCTTACTAGTTGAGCAGTTCTTC
V: TRBV30; J: TRBJ2-1; D: NA; CDR3: CAWTSGSYNEQFF; DNA: TGTGCCTGGACTTCTGGGAGCTACAATGAGCAGTTCTTC
V: TRBV28; J: TRBJ2-3; D: TRBD2; CDR3: CASRWGLAGDTDTQYF; DNA: TGTGCCAGCAGGTGGGGACTAGCGGGGGACACAGATACGCAGTATTTT
V: TRBV20-1; J: TRBJ1-1; D: NA; CDR3: CSASNQGEAFF; DNA: TGCAGTGCTAGTAATCAGGGGGAAGCTTTCTTT
V: TRBV6-6; J: TRBJ1-1; D: NA; CDR3: CASSYQGAYTEAFF; DNA: TGTGCCAGCAGTTACCAGGGCGCCTACACTGAAGCTTTCTTT
V: TRBV19; J: TRBJ1-3; D: TRBD1; CDR3: CASSNRDRSAGNTIYF; DNA: TGTGCCAGTAGTAACCGGGACAGGTCGGCTGGAAACACCATATATTTT
V: TRBV7-3; J: TRBJ2-2; D: NA; CDR3: CASSFDRGTTGELFF; DNA: TGTGCCAGCAGCTTTGACCGGGGGACCACCGGGGAGCTGTTTTTT
V: TRBV20-1; J: TRBJ1-5; D: NA; CDR3: CSASGPGKQPQHF; DNA: TGCAGTGCTAGTGGGCCAGGGAAGCAGCCCCAGCATTTT